One sample yielded the 27 T cell receptor beta chains listed below, sequenced in a study of OX40 agonist ivuxolimab in advanced cancers. Sequencing used immunoSEQ multiplex PCR; TCRdb keeps in-frame clones, though not all of them. The sample records more than 35,000 clones, around 87% being singletons. Material: CD4+ or CD8+ T cells sorted from blood, obtained in a trial of the OX40 agonist ivuxolimab. The source is an adult with an advanced solid tumor such as melanoma, head and neck, liver or kidney cancer.

The chain is built from TRBV15 and TRBJ1-3; D is uncertain. The CDR3 is 12 amino acids. With 3 bases removed from V and 4 bases from J, the gap between germline ends came to 4 bases. Per germline, CDR1 LNHNV and CDR2 YYDKDF (reference sequence). The DNA for the CDR3 is TGTGCCACCAGCAGGGGAGGAAACACCATATATTTT. As protein: CATSRGGNTIYF.

The rearrangement uses TRBV7-9 and TRBJ2-1, with 7 bases aligning to TRBD2. This CDR3 contains 13 residues. Trimming took 8 bases from V and 6 from J; bases not matched to a gene: 7. Germline CDR1 reads SEHNR; CDR2 reads FQNEAQ (reference sequence). CDR3 sequence: CASGRDRVNEQFF. DNA for the CDR3: TGTGCCAGCGGGAGGGATAGGGTCAATGAGCAGTTCTTC.

This clone showed up just a few times. The rearrangement links TRBV7-9 to TRBJ1-5; tentative D call: TRBD1 (5 bases). V was trimmed by 0 bases and J by 7 bases, leaving 7 bases between them. CDR1 SEHNR and CDR2 FQNEAQ come from the germline V gene (reference sequence). This CDR3 is 13 amino acids long. For the CDR3, the DNA is TGTGCCAGCAGCTTAGCTGGGGACCAGCCCCAGCATTTT. Its translation: CASSLAGDQPQHF.

The chain joins TRBV7-8 to TRBJ1-5, with TRBD1 identical over 8 bases. V lost 1 base, J lost 5 bases, and 7 bases stayed unmatched. From germline, CDR1 is SGHVS and CDR2 FQNEAQ. The CDR3 length is 16 residues. The CDR3 loop is CASSLGGQVRDQPQHF. The CDR3 region has the DNA TGTGCCAGCAGCTTAGGGGGACAGGTTCGGGATCAGCCCCAGCATTTT.

The gene calls are TRBV2 and TRBJ1-1; D not resolved. The CDR3 runs to 14 residues. Germline lookup yields CDR1 SNHLY and CDR2 FYNNEI. Trimming removed 5 bases at V and 0 bases at J, with 10 bases between. The CDR3: CASSLIEMNTEAFF. CDR3 coding DNA: TGTGCCAGCAGTTTGATCGAAATGAACACTGAAGCTTTCTTT. Variable domain in full (rest from reference TRBV2 and TRBJ1-1): EPEVTQTPSHQVTQMGQEVILRCVPISNHLYFYWYRQILGQKVEFLVSFYNNEISEKSEIFDDQFSVERPDGSNFTLKIRSTKLEDSAMYFCASSLIEMNTEAFFGQGTRLTVV.

V usage is TRBV5-5 and J usage is TRBJ1-2; D unclear. There are 13 residues in the CDR3. V was cut by 5 bases and J by 8 bases, with 16 bases left in between. Germline CDR1 reads SGHKS; CDR2 reads YYEKEE (reference sequence). CDR3 nucleotide sequence: TGTGCCAGCAGGCAGAGTAGTATCCCCGGCTACACCTTC. Amino acids: CASRQSSIPGYTF.

The V call is TRBV6-5, the J call TRBJ2-7, with D perhaps assigned TRBD1 or TRBD2 (5 bases each). The CDR3 loop spans 13 amino acids. Germline V gives CDR1 MNHEY, CDR2 SVGAGI. The germline V and J ends were trimmed by 8 bases and 3 bases, with 14 bases remaining between them. This CDR3 reads CASGGDRVYEQYF. CDR3 coding DNA: TGTGCCAGCGGGGGAGACAGAGTCTACGAGCAGTACTTC.

The rearrangement uses TRBV7-9 and TRBJ1-1; D remains unclear. This CDR3 contains 13 residues. Germline V gene lookup returns CDR1 SEHNR and CDR2 FQNEAQ (reference sequence). With 5 bases removed from V and 1 base from J, the gap between germline ends came to 8 bases. The DNA for the CDR3 is TGTGCCAGCAGCAACCTCCGGAACACTGAAGCTTTCTTT. Translating gives CASSNLRNTEAFF.

J is TRBJ2-2 and V is TRBV4-1; 12 bases agree with TRBD2. This CDR3 spans 17 amino acids. Germline-derived CDR1 and CDR2 are MGHRA and YSYEKL. V lost 2 bases, J lost 5 bases, and 6 bases stayed unmatched. CDR3 DNA: TGCGCCAGCAGCCAAAGGGCTAGCGGGGGGGTGACCGGGGAGCTGTTTTTT. It is translated as CASSQRASGGVTGELFF.

The chain couples TRBV11-2 to TRBJ1-1; no reliable D call. Germline-derived CDR1 and CDR2 are SGHAT and FQNNGV. Trimming removed 3 bases from V and 2 bases from J, with 7 bases in between. The CDR3 has 13 residues. CDR3 nucleotides: TGTGCCAGCAGCTTTAAGGGAAACACTGAAGCTTTCTTT. Its protein is CASSFKGNTEAFF.

J is TRBJ1-1 and V is TRBV4-1; possibly TRBD1 for D (5 bases). The CDR3 runs 15 residues. Trimming cost V 4 bases and J 0 bases, with 12 bases left between them. Germline CDR1 MGHRA, CDR2 YSYEKL. The CDR3 spells CASSPFREMNTEAFF. The CDR3 DNA follows: TGCGCCAGCAGCCCGTTCAGGGAAATGAACACTGAAGCTTTCTTT.

The chain combines TRBV5-6 with TRBJ2-2; D might be TRBD2 (7 bases). V lost 0 bases and J lost 7, with 16 bases in between. CDR1 SGHDT and CDR2 YYEEEE come from the germline V gene. This CDR3 is 16 amino acids long. This CDR3 is CASSLGAGAEGGELFF. The CDR3 DNA sequence: TGTGCCAGCAGCTTGGGGGCGGGGGCCGAGGGCGGGGAGCTGTTTTTT.

CDR3 loop: CSVENGNTGELFF. Written as DNA, the CDR3 is TGCAGCGTTGAAAACGGGAACACCGGGGAGCTGTTTTTT. The chain carries TRBV29-1 and TRBJ2-2; D is undetermined. Germline CDR1 is SQVTM and CDR2 is ANQGSEA. V was pared by 2 bases and J by 1 base, with 5 bases between. The CDR3 runs to 13 residues.

This rearrangement joins TRBV7-2 to TRBJ1-2; D might be TRBD1 (6 bases). This CDR3 has 15 amino acids. The germline V and J ends were trimmed by 4 bases and 1 base, with 13 bases remaining between them. Germline CDR1 SGHTA, CDR2 FQGNSA. The chain's CDR3 is CASSSYRENNYGYTF. The CDR3 bases are TGTGCCAGCAGCTCCTACAGGGAGAATAACTATGGCTACACCTTC.

The chain employs TRBV5-4 and TRBJ2-3; the match to TRBD1 covers 7 bases. Germline V CDR1 and CDR2: SGHNT, YYREEE (reference sequence). The junction had 3 bases not matched to a gene; V was cut back by 0 bases and J by 2 bases. CDR3 length: 15 amino acids. The CDR3 DNA sequence: TGTGCCAGCAGCTTGGACAGGGGACACACAGATACGCAGTATTTT. The encoded protein is CASSLDRGHTDTQYF.

This clone was counted once. The V gene is TRBV9, the J gene TRBJ2-7; maybe TRBD1 (5 bases). Germline V lookup: CDR1 SGDLS, CDR2 YYNGEE. V was shortened by 2 bases and J by 2 bases, with 14 bases between the two germline ends. CDR3 length equals 15 residues. Here the CDR3 DNA reads TGTGCCAGCAGCGTCGAGGACAACACAGCCTACGAGCAGTACTTC. Residues: CASSVEDNTAYEQYF.

V is TRBV30 and J is TRBJ1-3, with 8 bases identical to TRBD1. Unmatched junction bases numbered 6, after V lost 3 bases and J lost 2 bases. This CDR3 has 15 amino acids. Germline V gives CDR1 GTSNPN, CDR2 SVGIG (reference sequence). The CDR3 protein is CAWSPQGAAGNTIYF. The CDR3 nucleotides are TGTGCCTGGAGCCCTCAGGGGGCTGCTGGAAACACCATATATTTT.

This clone was observed a handful of times. This chain joins TRBV18 and TRBJ2-1; D is perhaps TRBD1 (6 bases). The V and J ends lost 4 bases and 9 bases respectively, with 16 bases between them. CDR1 and CDR2 from the germline V gene are KGHSH and LQKENI. The CDR3 spans 14 residues. The CDR3 DNA follows: TGTGCCAGCTCACGTGAAACTAGGGGGAGTGAGCAGTTCTTC. The encoded protein is CASSRETRGSEQFF.

This chain links TRBV9 with TRBJ1-2; 12 nucleotides agree with TRBD1. Germline V gene sequence: CDR1 SGDLS, CDR2 YYNGEE. V trimming: 3 bases; J trimming: 2 bases; junction bases outside the gene matches: 8. The CDR3 length is 17 residues. The CDR3: CASSGPGTGGANYGYTF. In nucleotides, the CDR3 is TGTGCCAGCAGCGGTCCCGGGACAGGGGGCGCGAACTATGGCTACACCTTC.

The chain combines TRBV4-2 with TRBJ2-3; 15 bases agree with TRBD2. Germline V gives CDR1 LGHNA, CDR2 YNFKEQ. The CDR3 length is 19 residues. Losses at the gene ends were 0 bases for V and 8 bases for J; bases not matched to a gene: 12. This CDR3 is CASSQDLDGLAGGRGTQYF. In nucleotides, the CDR3 is TGTGCCAGCAGCCAAGATCTGGACGGACTAGCGGGGGGGCGAGGTACGCAGTATTTT.

The chain combines TRBV4-1 with TRBJ2-1, with TRBD2 matching over 9 bases. From germline, CDR1 is MGHRA and CDR2 YSYEKL. The CDR3 has 17 amino acids. The V segment lost 0 bases and the J segment 8 bases; nucleotides outside the gene matches: 11. The CDR3 loop is CASSQEVSSGASYEQFF. In nucleotides, the CDR3 is TGCGCCAGCAGCCAAGAAGTGTCTAGCGGGGCTTCCTATGAGCAGTTCTTC.

V usage is TRBV5-4 and J usage is TRBJ1-2; TRBD1 agrees at 8 bases. The CDR3 is made up of 12 amino acids. Unmatched junction bases numbered 0, after V lost 5 bases and J lost 3 bases. CDR1 and CDR2 from the germline V gene are SGHNT and YYREEE (reference sequence). The CDR3 sequence is CASRGQDYGYTF. CDR3 in DNA: TGTGCCAGCAGGGGACAGGACTATGGCTACACCTTC.

The chain combines TRBV7-2 with TRBJ2-7; TRBD1 agrees at 8 bases. Germline values: CDR1 SGHTA, CDR2 FQGNSA. Trimming took 5 bases from V and 3 from J; bases not matched to a gene: 9. The CDR3 is 15 residues long. The CDR3 DNA reads as TGTGCCAGCAGCGTAGAGACAGGGGCGTTCTACGAGCAGTACTTC. Residues: CASSVETGAFYEQYF.

V usage is TRBV25-1 and J usage is TRBJ2-5; D perhaps matches TRBD2 (6 bases). This CDR3 has 16 residues. The germline CDR1 and CDR2 sequences are MGHDK and SYGVNS. V gave up 3 bases and J gave up 1 base, with 15 bases separating them. This CDR3 is CASSERAGFFQETQYF. The CDR3 coding sequence is TGTGCCAGCAGTGAGCGGGCGGGGTTCTTCCAAGAGACCCAGTACTTC. Variable domain in full (rest from reference TRBV25-1 and TRBJ2-5): EADIYQTPRYLVIGTGKKITLECSQTMGHDKMYWYQQDPGMELHLIHYSYGVNSTEKGDLSSESTVSRIRTEHFPLTLESARPSHTSQYLCASSERAGFFQETQYFGPGTRLLVL.

V usage is TRBV6-1 and J usage is TRBJ1-2; D not resolved. Looked up from germline, CDR1 is MNHNS and CDR2 is SASEGT. The CDR3 spans 11 residues. Between the trimmed V and J ends, which lost 3 bases and 5 bases, there was a span of 4 bases. CDR3 coding DNA: TGTGCCAGCAGTGAGGGATATGGCTACACCTTC. It specifies CASSEGYGYTF.

V gene TRBV18 combines with J gene TRBJ2-7; the D gene is possibly TRBD2 (6 bases). There are 16 residues in the CDR3. Germline CDR1 KGHSH, CDR2 LQKENI. V dropped 4 bases and J dropped 0 bases, with 16 bases sitting between them. CDR3 sequence (DNA): TGTGCCAGCTCACAACTAGGCGGGGAAAGCTCCTACGAGCAGTACTTC. Protein: CASSQLGGESSYEQYF.

The chain is built from TRBV7-9 and TRBJ1-2, with 8 bases matching TRBD1. Germline CDR1 is SEHNR and CDR2 is FQNEAQ (reference sequence). CDR3 size: 13 residues. V lost 8 bases to trimming and J lost 10 bases; unmatched junction nucleotides: 12. CDR3: CASRFNQGADYTF. In DNA, the CDR3 is TGTGCCAGCCGATTTAACCAGGGGGCTGACTACACCTTC. Variable domain in full (rest from reference TRBV7-9 and TRBJ1-2): DTGVSQNPRHKITKRGQNVTFRCDPISEHNRLYWYRQTLGQGPEFLTYFQNEAQLEKSRLLSDRFSAERPKGSFSTLEIQRTEQGDSAMYLCASRFNQGADYTFGSGTRLTVV.